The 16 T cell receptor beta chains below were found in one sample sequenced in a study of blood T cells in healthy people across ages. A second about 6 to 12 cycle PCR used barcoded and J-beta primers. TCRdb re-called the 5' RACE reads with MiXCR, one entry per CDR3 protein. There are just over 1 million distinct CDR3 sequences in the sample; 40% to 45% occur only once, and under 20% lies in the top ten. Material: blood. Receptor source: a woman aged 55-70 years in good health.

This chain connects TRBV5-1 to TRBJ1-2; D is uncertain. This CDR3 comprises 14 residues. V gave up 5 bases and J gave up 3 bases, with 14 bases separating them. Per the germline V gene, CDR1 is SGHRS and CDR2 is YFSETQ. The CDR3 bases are TGCGCCAGCAGTTTAGAAAGGGTCGACTATGGCTACACCTTC. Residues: CASSLERVDYGYTF.

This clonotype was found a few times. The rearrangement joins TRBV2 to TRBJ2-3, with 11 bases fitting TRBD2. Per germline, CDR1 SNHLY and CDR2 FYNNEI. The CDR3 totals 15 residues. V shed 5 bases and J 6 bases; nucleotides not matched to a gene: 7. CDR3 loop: CASSTTSGSGDTQYF. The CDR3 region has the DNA TGTGCCAGCAGTACCACTAGCGGGAGTGGCGATACGCAGTATTTT.

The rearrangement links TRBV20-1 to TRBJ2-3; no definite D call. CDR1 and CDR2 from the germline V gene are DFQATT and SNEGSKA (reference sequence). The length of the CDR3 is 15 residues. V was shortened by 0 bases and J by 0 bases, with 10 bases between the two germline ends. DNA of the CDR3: TGCAGTGCTAGAGATACCGCGGCTAGCACAGATACGCAGTATTTT. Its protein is CSARDTAASTDTQYF.

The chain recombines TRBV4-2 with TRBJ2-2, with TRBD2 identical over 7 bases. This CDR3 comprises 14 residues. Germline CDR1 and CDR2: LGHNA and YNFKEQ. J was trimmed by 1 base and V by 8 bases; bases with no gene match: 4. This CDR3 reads CASGGGWNTGELFF. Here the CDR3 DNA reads TGTGCCAGCGGCGGGGGATGGAACACCGGGGAGCTGTTTTTT.

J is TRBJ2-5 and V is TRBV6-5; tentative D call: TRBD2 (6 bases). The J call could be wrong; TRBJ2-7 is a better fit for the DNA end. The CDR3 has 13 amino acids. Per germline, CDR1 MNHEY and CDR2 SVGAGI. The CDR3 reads CASSYRGGDEQYF. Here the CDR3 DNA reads TGTGCCAGCAGTTACAGGGGCGGGGACGAGCAGTACTTC.

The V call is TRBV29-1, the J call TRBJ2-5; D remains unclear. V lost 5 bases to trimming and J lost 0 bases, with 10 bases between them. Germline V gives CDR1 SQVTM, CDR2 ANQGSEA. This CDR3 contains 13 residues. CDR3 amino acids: CSVSQSYQETQYF. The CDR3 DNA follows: TGCAGCGTTTCGCAGTCGTACCAAGAGACCCAGTACTTC.

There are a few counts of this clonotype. The CDR3 sequence is CASSSSRPNTDTQYF. The CDR3 DNA is TGTGCCAGCAGCTCGAGCAGGCCTAACACAGATACGCAGTATTTT. The rearrangement links TRBV7-2 to TRBJ2-3; D uncertain. The germline V gene has CDR1 SGHTA and CDR2 FQGNSA. V was cut by 4 bases and J by 2 bases, with 13 bases left in between. The CDR3 spans 15 residues.

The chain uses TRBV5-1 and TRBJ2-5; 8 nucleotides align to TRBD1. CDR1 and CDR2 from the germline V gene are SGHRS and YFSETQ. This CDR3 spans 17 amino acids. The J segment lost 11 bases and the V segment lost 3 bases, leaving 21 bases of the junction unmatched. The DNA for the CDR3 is TGCGCCAGCAGCTACAACAGGGGGGCCCTCAGCCGGGGTGAGCAGTACTTC. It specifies CASSYNRGALSRGEQYF.

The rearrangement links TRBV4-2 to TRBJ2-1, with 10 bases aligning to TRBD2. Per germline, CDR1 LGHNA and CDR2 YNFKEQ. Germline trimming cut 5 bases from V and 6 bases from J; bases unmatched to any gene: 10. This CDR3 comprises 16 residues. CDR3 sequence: CASSDRAGGPTNEQFF. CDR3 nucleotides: TGTGCCAGCAGCGATAGAGCGGGAGGGCCGACCAATGAGCAGTTCTTC.

The CDR3 bases are TGTGCCAGCAGCGTAGCGGGCGCGGGAGCATATCCAGATACGCAGTATTTT. Protein: CASSVAGAGAYPDTQYF. The chain joins TRBV9 to TRBJ2-3, with TRBD2 identical over 7 bases. The germline V gene has CDR1 SGDLS and CDR2 YYNGEE. The CDR3 has 17 amino acids. Losses at the gene ends were 0 bases for V and 4 bases for J; bases not matched to a gene: 11.

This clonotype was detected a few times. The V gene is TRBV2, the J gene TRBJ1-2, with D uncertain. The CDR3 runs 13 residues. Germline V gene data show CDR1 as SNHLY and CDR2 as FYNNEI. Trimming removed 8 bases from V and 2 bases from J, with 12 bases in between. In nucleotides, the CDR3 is TGTGCCAGCGCTGGACGGCAAAACTATGGCTACACCTTC. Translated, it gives CASAGRQNYGYTF. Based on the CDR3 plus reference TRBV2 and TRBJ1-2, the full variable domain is EPEVTQTPSHQVTQMGQEVILRCVPISNHLYFYWYRQILGQKVEFLVSFYNNEISEKSEIFDDQFSVERPDGSNFTLKIRSTKLEDSAMYFCASAGRQNYGYTFGSGTRLTVV.

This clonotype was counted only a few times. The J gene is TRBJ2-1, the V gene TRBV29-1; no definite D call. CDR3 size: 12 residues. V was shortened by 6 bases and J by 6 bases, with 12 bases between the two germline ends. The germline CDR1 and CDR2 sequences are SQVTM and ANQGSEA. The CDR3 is CSVRLVSNEQFF. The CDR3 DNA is TGCAGCGTCCGTTTGGTCTCCAATGAGCAGTTCTTC.

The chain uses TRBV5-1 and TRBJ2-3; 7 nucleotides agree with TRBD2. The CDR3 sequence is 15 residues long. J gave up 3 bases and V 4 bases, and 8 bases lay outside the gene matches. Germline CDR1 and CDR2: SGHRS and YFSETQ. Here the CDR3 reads CASSETSRKTDTQYF. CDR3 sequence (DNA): TGCGCCAGCAGCGAGACTAGCCGTAAAACAGATACGCAGTATTTT. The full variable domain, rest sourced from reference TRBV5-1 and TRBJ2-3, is KAGVTQTPRYLIKTRGQQVTLSCSPISGHRSVSWYQQTPGQGLQFLFEYFSETQRNKGNFPGRFSGRQFSNSRSEMNVSTLELGDSALYLCASSETSRKTDTQYFGPGTRLTVL.

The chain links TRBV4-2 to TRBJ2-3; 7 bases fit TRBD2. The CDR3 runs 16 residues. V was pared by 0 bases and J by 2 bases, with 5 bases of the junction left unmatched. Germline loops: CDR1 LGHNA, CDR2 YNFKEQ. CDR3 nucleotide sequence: TGTGCCAGCAGCCAAGATTTGCGGGACTACACAGATACGCAGTATTTT. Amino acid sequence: CASSQDLRDYTDTQYF.

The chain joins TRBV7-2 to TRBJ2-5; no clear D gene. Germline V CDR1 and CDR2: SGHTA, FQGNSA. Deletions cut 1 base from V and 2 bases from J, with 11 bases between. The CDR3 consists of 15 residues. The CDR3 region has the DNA TGTGCCAGCAGCTTAGGGTCAGGCATACAAGAGACCCAGTACTTC. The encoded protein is CASSLGSGIQETQYF.

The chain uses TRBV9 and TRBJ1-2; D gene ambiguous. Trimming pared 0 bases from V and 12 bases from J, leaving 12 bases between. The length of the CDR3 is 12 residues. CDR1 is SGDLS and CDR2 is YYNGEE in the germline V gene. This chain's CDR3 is CASSVGAEGHTF. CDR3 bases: TGTGCCAGCAGCGTAGGGGCGGAGGGCCACACCTTC.